Sequencing of this T cell receptor (beta chain) was carried out in a study of T cell repertoires in cytomegalovirus infection (dated by TCRdb to between 2019 and 2020). Some background on the complete study: Alongside well-studied HLA-B-restricted epitopes, the peptide stimulations were aimed at recently identified HLA-C-restricted CMV epitopes, whose presentation resists viral immunomodulation. Donor HLA type was relevant to the analysis, because carriage of CMV infection together with the matching HLA type was indicated by public TCR beta signatures.

As regards this clonotype: What antigen it recognizes has not been identified. No much larger clone exists at a distance of one base, and base qualities are not known.

Sequencing used an Illumina HiSeq 1500. In-frame beta chains were kept once TCRdb had trimmed the public reads at Q25 with fastp and called clones with MiXCR. When rows share a CDR3 protein, they turn into one entry using the most common DNA and genes. Recorded for this sample are under 350,000 distinct CDR3 sequences; 22% of them occurred a single time. The ten largest make up about 21% of the sample. The treatment or condition label, read with the paper, signifies: in vitro stimulation with specific CMV peptide epitopes to enrich CMV-specific T cells. Findings and caveats that apply to the study as a whole: Cumulative frequency of public TCR beta family members discriminated carriers of CMV infection plus the relevant HLA type in this cohort and an independent 352-donor cohort. In the ex vivo response, HLA-C-restricted CMV-specific TCR beta clonotypes were dominant, and in two of eight donors the single most frequent clonotype came from this HLA-C-restricted group.

This receptor was obtained from a human donor in good health (CMV status not recorded). Some clones in this sample may be carry-over from other donors' samples. This specimen was cultured PBMCs, taken from culture after CMV antigen stimulation.

The CDR3 region: CASSFGQGPRQQYF. The nucleotide sequence reads as follows: TGTGCCAGTAGCTTTGGACAGGGTCCTCGGCAACAGTACTTC. This receptor chain uses TRBV19 and TRBJ2-4; 8 bases in between match TRBD1. The germline V gene (reference sequence) gives CDR1 as LNHDA and CDR2 as SQIVND. Ends trimmed: V by 6 bases, J by 13 bases; bases unmatched to a gene: 14. Including the terminal cysteine and phenylalanine, the CDR3 comprises 14 residues. Solely the CDR3 DNA is kept, with 42 bases framed from the first base.